This TCR beta chain was found in a study of cytomegalovirus exposure and HLA in healthy donors. Study observations and caveats: Later work showed greater clonal expansion in HLA-associated TCR beta chains than in equally common others. In vitro checks showed that a few CMV-associated chains really do target CMV antigens. Roughly uniform sequencing depth across donors was assumed, possibly incorrectly. Earlier results showed most TCR beta V segments being productive about 87% or about 30% of the time.

The PCR was carried out with 60 Vbeta primers and 13 Jbeta primers. Assay used: immunoSEQ multiplex PCR; TCRdb lists only in-frame clones, some missing. The sample holds 210,000 or so clones, 60% to 85% seen once. Note on this clone: Its antigen remains unknown.

This receptor was obtained from a man in his forties in good health and CMV-seronegative. The sequenced material came from PBMCs.

CDR3 protein: CASSLGTGASRYYGYTF. For the CDR3, the DNA is TGTGCCAGCAGCTTAGGGACAGGGGCCTCGCGGTACTATGGCTACACCTTC. The chain recombines TRBV7-2 with TRBJ1-2, with 9 bases lining up with TRBD1. Trimming cost V 1 base and J 3 bases; bases outside gene matches: 9. The CDR3 consists of 17 residues. Germline V gives CDR1 SGHTA, CDR2 FQGNSA.